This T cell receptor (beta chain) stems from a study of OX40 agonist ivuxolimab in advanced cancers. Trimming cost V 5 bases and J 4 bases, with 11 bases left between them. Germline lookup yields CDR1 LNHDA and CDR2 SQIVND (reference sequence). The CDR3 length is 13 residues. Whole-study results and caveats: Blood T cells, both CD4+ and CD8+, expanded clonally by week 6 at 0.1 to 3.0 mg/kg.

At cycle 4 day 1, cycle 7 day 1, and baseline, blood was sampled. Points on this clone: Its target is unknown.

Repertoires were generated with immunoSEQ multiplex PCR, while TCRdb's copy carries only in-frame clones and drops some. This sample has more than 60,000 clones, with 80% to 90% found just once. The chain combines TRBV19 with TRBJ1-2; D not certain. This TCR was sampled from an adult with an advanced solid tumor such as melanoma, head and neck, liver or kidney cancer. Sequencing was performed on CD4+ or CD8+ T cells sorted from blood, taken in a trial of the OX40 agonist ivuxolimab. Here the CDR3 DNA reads TGTGCCAGTAGTGTGGTCGGTCCCTATGGCTACACCTTC. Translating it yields CASSVVGPYGYTF.